This TCR beta chain was sequenced for a study of blood T cell repertoires in COVID-19. Study details: Donors in the United States, Italy and Spain gave samples during acute or convalescent COVID-19.

In its sample, this clone was seen once. Profiled with immunoSEQ multiplex PCR; TCRdb holds only in-frame clones, not every one. The repertoire holds roughly 160,000 clones, 86% seen once, with almost 1% in the top ten. The receptor was derived from a man aged 18 to 30 with acute or convalescent COVID-19. Material for sequencing was peripheral blood.

The CDR3, as DNA: TGTGCCAGCAGCGTAGGCCCAGCACAGAGGGACACTGAAGCTTTCTTT. Translated: CASSVGPAQRDTEAFF. The chain carries TRBV9 and TRBJ1-1; D uncertain. V was trimmed by 0 bases and J by 3 bases, leaving 15 bases between them. This CDR3 is 16 amino acids long. The V gene's germline CDR1 is SGDLS and CDR2 YYNGEE.